A single sample gave rise to the 18 T cell receptor beta chains below, sequenced in a study of T cells after yellow fever vaccination (dated by TCRdb to about 2019). The library was built by means of 5' RACE. Sequenced using an Illumina HiSeq 2500. TCRdb's own reprocessing of the public reads used fastp at Q25 and MiXCR and kept productive beta chains. CDR3 protein duplicates are merged, each entry listing the most common genes and DNA. The sample contains approximately 580,000 distinct CDR3 sequences, about a sixth of them found a single time. The ten largest clones take up around 15% of the sample. The intended sense of this specimen's treatment or condition label: live attenuated yellow fever vaccine strain. The specimen was PBMCs, collected 4 to 6 days after the first yellow fever vaccination. These receptors were collected from a man aged 18-30 years who received the YFV17D yellow fever vaccine.

The J gene is TRBJ2-3, the V gene TRBV7-9; the D gene could be TRBD1 or TRBD2 (6 bases each). Germline loops: CDR1 SEHNR, CDR2 FQNEAQ (reference sequence). This CDR3 contains 16 residues. The V and J ends lost 8 bases and 1 base respectively, with 19 bases between them. CDR3 sequence (DNA): TGTGCCAGCTTTACCGGGGGCAGGGGTGGCACAGATACGCAGTATTTT. This codes for CASFTGGRGGTDTQYF.

The chain couples TRBV12-5 to TRBJ2-1, with 11 bases lining up with TRBD1. Germline loops: CDR1 LGHNT, CDR2 FRNRAP. CDR3 size: 15 residues. V trimming: 7 bases; J trimming: 2 bases; junction bases outside the gene matches: 4. CDR3 sequence reads: CASALGQGAYNEQFF. The CDR3 bases are TGTGCTAGTGCCCTGGGACAGGGGGCCTACAATGAGCAGTTCTTC. The full variable domain, completed using reference TRBV12-5 and TRBJ2-1, is DARVTQTPRHKVTEMGQEVTMRCQPILGHNTVFWYRQTMMQGLELLAYFRNRAPLDDSGMPKDRFSAEMPDATLATLKIQPSEPRDSAVYFCASALGQGAYNEQFFGPGTRLTVL.

This chain links TRBV6-1 with TRBJ2-7, with 7 bases matching TRBD1. The CDR3 totals 13 residues. Per germline, CDR1 MNHNS and CDR2 SASEGT. V shed 6 bases, J shed 4 bases, and the junction held 6 bases outside the gene matches. The CDR3 sequence is CASRTRQGYEQYF. In DNA form, the CDR3 reads TGTGCCAGCAGAACCCGACAGGGATACGAGCAGTACTTC.

This clonotype was counted between two and nine times. The rearrangement links TRBV5-1 to TRBJ1-2, with TRBD1 matching 9 bases. This CDR3 has 15 residues. Germline values: CDR1 SGHRS, CDR2 YFSETQ. Germline trimming cut 8 bases from V and 0 bases from J; bases unmatched to any gene: 8. The CDR3 bases are TGCGCCAGTACCGGGACAGGGTCAGCTAACTATGGCTACACCTTC. It is translated as CASTGTGSANYGYTF.

The rearrangement links TRBV29-1 to TRBJ2-5; 7 positions match TRBD2. CDR1 is SQVTM, CDR2 ANQGSEA, per germline. J lost 3 bases, V lost 0 bases, and 4 bases had no gene match. The CDR3 is made up of 14 amino acids. This CDR3 reads CSVEEWGREETQYF. The CDR3 DNA follows: TGCAGCGTTGAAGAGTGGGGGAGGGAAGAGACCCAGTACTTC.

This chain joins TRBV4-3 and TRBJ2-3, with D perhaps TRBD2 (5 bases). This CDR3 contains 15 residues. V was clipped by 0 bases and J by 0 bases, with 7 bases between them. CDR1 is LGHNA, CDR2 YSLEER, per germline. The CDR3 loop is CASSQETGSTDTQYF. DNA for the CDR3: TGCGCCAGCAGCCAAGAAACGGGGAGCACAGATACGCAGTATTTT.

The chain carries TRBV20-1 and TRBJ2-3; TRBD2 aligns across 13 bases. The CDR3 totals 21 residues. Unmatched junction bases numbered 24, after V lost 5 bases and J lost 4 bases. Germline CDR1 is DFQATT and CDR2 is SNEGSKA (reference sequence). CDR3: CSADIHPGTGGTSGGADTQYF. The CDR3, as DNA: TGCAGTGCTGACATCCACCCTGGGACAGGGGGAACTAGCGGGGGGGCAGATACGCAGTATTTT.

This clonotype was observed a few times. V and J are TRBV18 and TRBJ1-4, with TRBD1 as a possible D gene (6 bases). The V gene lost 5 bases and the J gene lost 7 bases, with 14 bases spanning the gap. Germline CDR1 KGHSH, CDR2 LQKENI. This CDR3 is 14 amino acids long. DNA for the CDR3: TGTGCCAGCTCAGCAGGGGTACGGTCTGAAAAACTGTTTTTT. The encoded protein is CASSAGVRSEKLFF.

This rearrangement joins TRBV20-1 to TRBJ2-5; D remains ambiguous. The CDR3 totals 12 residues. V was trimmed by 3 bases and J by 1 base, leaving 6 bases between them. Germline-derived CDR1 and CDR2 are DFQATT and SNEGSKA (reference sequence). As DNA, the CDR3 is TGCAGTGCTAGTCGGGTCCAAGAGACCCAGTACTTC. Protein sequence: CSASRVQETQYF.

This clonotype was recorded a few times. The chain combines TRBV2 with TRBJ1-5; no firm D call. The CDR3 is 14 amino acids. Trimming removed 2 bases at V and 3 bases at J, with 8 bases between. CDR1 is SNHLY and CDR2 is FYNNEI in the germline V gene. The CDR3 sequence: CASSEFFLNQPQHF. In nucleotides, the CDR3 is TGTGCCAGCAGTGAATTCTTTCTCAATCAGCCCCAGCATTTT.

The chain is built from TRBV20-1 and TRBJ2-1; no clear D gene. The CDR3 runs 11 residues. From germline, CDR1 is DFQATT and CDR2 SNEGSKA (reference sequence). V lost 6 bases and J lost 7, with 10 bases in between. As DNA, the CDR3 is TGCAGTGCGAACCCCCGGAATGAGCAGTTCTTC. It specifies CSANPRNEQFF.

This rearrangement joins TRBV18 to TRBJ2-2; D might be TRBD1 (6 bases). This CDR3 is 16 amino acids long. Trimming removed 5 bases from V and 0 bases from J, with 13 bases in between. CDR1 is KGHSH and CDR2 is LQKENI in the germline V gene. In DNA form, the CDR3 reads TGTGCCAGCTCATCGACAGGTGGATCGAACACCGGGGAGCTGTTTTTT. Its protein product is CASSSTGGSNTGELFF.

This clonotype was observed a handful of times. The chain links TRBV5-5 to TRBJ2-5; 7 bases are shared with TRBD1. The CDR3 runs to 13 residues. Germline lookup yields CDR1 SGHKS and CDR2 YYEKEE (reference sequence). Trimming at V came to 5 bases and at J to 5 bases, leaving 6 bases not matched to a gene. The CDR3 DNA reads as TGTGCCAGCAGGACAGGGATCCAGGAGACCCAGTACTTC. This translates into CASRTGIQETQYF.

The chain has TRBV5-1 and TRBJ2-5; D may be TRBD1 (6 bases). Germline V gene lookup returns CDR1 SGHRS and CDR2 YFSETQ. V was pared by 4 bases and J by 5 bases, with 9 bases between. This CDR3 is built from 12 residues. This chain's CDR3 is CASSRQGETQYF. The CDR3 nucleotides read TGCGCCAGCAGCCGGCAGGGGGAGACCCAGTACTTC. The complete variable domain, with remaining parts taken from reference TRBV5-1 and TRBJ2-5, reads KAGVTQTPRYLIKTRGQQVTLSCSPISGHRSVSWYQQTPGQGLQFLFEYFSETQRNKGNFPGRFSGRQFSNSRSEMNVSTLELGDSALYLCASSRQGETQYFGPGTRLLVL.

This clonotype has only a few counts. The chain couples TRBV10-3 to TRBJ2-1; D perhaps matches TRBD1 (6 bases). Trimming pared 7 bases from V and 2 bases from J, leaving 12 bases between. Germline CDR1 and CDR2: ENHRY and SYGVKD. The CDR3 consists of 14 residues. The CDR3 reads CAITRDTAYNEQFF. The CDR3 DNA reads TGTGCCATCACCCGGGACACGGCCTACAATGAGCAGTTCTTC.

The gene calls are TRBV9 and TRBJ2-3; 9 bases fit TRBD2. Germline V gene lookup returns CDR1 SGDLS and CDR2 YYNGEE. Trimming at V came to 3 bases and at J to 5 bases, leaving 19 bases not matched to a gene. The CDR3 has 19 residues. As DNA, the CDR3 is TGTGCCAGCAGCGGACTGCGACCGGGACTAGCCCCACTTAGAGATACGCAGTATTTT. This codes for CASSGLRPGLAPLRDTQYF. The entire variable domain, with the rest obtained from reference TRBV9 and TRBJ2-3, is as follows: DSGVTQTPKHLITATGQRVTLRCSPRSGDLSVYWYQQSLDQGLQFLIQYYNGEERAKGNILERFSAQQFPDLHSELNLSSLELGDSALYFCASSGLRPGLAPLRDTQYFGPGTRLTVL.

This clonotype was seen a handful of times. The chain couples TRBV19 to TRBJ2-5, with D perhaps TRBD1 (6 bases). V was cut by 5 bases and J by 5 bases, with 15 bases left in between. The CDR3 loop spans 14 amino acids. CDR1 is LNHDA, CDR2 SQIVND, per germline (reference sequence). In DNA form, the CDR3 reads TGTGCCAGTAGTGTTGGACAGCTACCGGAGACCCAGTACTTC. This translates into CASSVGQLPETQYF.

This clonotype has only a few counts. The chain employs TRBV9 and TRBJ1-1; a weak D match, TRBD1 (6 bases). This CDR3 is built from 14 residues. V shed 2 bases and J shed 1 base, with 9 bases lying between them. CDR1 and CDR2 (germline): SGDLS, YYNGEE. CDR3 coding DNA: TGTGCCAGCAGCGTGGCGGGACAGAACACTGAAGCTTTCTTT. Translated: CASSVAGQNTEAFF.